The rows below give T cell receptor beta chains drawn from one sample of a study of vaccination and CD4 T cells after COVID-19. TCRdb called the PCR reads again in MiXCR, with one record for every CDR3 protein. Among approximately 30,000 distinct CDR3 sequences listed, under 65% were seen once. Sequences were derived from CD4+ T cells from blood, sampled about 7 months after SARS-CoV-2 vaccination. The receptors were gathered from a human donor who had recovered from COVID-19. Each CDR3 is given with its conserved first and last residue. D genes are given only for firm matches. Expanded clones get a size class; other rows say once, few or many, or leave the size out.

cdr3_nt: TGTGCCACCAGCAACCGGGACGCCCGGGGCATTCAGTACTTC; cdr3_aa: CATSNRDARGIQYF; d_call: .; clone_size: once; j_call: TRBJ2-4; v_call: TRBV15
cdr3_nt: TGTGCCAGCAGATTGTGGACGGGGAAAGAGACCCAGTACTTC; cdr3_aa: CASRLWTGKETQYF; d_call: .; clone_size: .; j_call: TRBJ2-5; v_call: TRBV6-2/TRBV6-3
cdr3_nt: TGTGCCAGCACCTCTCCCGGGACAGGGGGTCGGCATAATTCACCCCTCCACTTT; cdr3_aa: CASTSPGTGGRHNSPLHF; d_call: TRBD1; clone_size: .; j_call: TRBJ1-6; v_call: TRBV28
cdr3_nt: TGTGCCAGTATCCCCCGAGGCGGGAAGAACACCGGGGAGCTGTTTTTT; cdr3_aa: CASIPRGGKNTGELFF; d_call: .; clone_size: .; j_call: TRBJ2-2; v_call: TRBV19
cdr3_nt: TGTGCCAGCAGTTTGCGGGGTAGCAATCAGCCCCAGCATTTT; cdr3_aa: CASSLRGSNQPQHF; d_call: .; clone_size: few; j_call: TRBJ1-5; v_call: TRBV28
cdr3_nt: TGCAGTGCTAGGTCCCCCTGGGGGGGCTATTCCTATGGCTACACCTTC; cdr3_aa: CSARSPWGGYSYGYTF; d_call: .; clone_size: .; j_call: TRBJ1-2; v_call: TRBV20-1
cdr3_nt: TGTGCCGAGGGACAGGGTGATCAGCCCCAGCATTTT; cdr3_aa: CAEGQGDQPQHF; d_call: TRBD1; clone_size: .; j_call: TRBJ1-5; v_call: TRBV2
cdr3_nt: TGTGCCAGTAGTAAACAAAACAGCAATCAGCCCCAGCATTTT; cdr3_aa: CASSKQNSNQPQHF; d_call: .; clone_size: .; j_call: TRBJ1-5; v_call: TRBV19
cdr3_nt: TGTGCCAGCTCACCGGGTGGGGGGCCGAACACTGAAGCTTTCTTT; cdr3_aa: CASSPGGGPNTEAFF; d_call: .; clone_size: .; j_call: TRBJ1-1; v_call: TRBV18
cdr3_nt: TGTGCCAGCAGCTTAGTGGCGGGAGCTGATACGCAGTATTTT; cdr3_aa: CASSLVAGADTQYF; d_call: TRBD2; clone_size: few; j_call: TRBJ2-3; v_call: TRBV7-2
cdr3_nt: TGCAGTGCCCCGGGGGGATCCACAGATACGCAGTATTTT; cdr3_aa: CSAPGGSTDTQYF; d_call: TRBD2; clone_size: .; j_call: TRBJ2-3; v_call: TRBV20-1
cdr3_nt: TGTGCCAGCAGCAAAGCGCTGAGGGCCAACTGTTACGAGCAGTACTTC; cdr3_aa: CASSKALRANCYEQYF; d_call: .; clone_size: .; j_call: TRBJ2-7; v_call: TRBV7-9
cdr3_nt: TGTGCCAGCAGCGGGGCTCAAAACACTGAAGCTTTCTTT; cdr3_aa: CASSGAQNTEAFF; d_call: .; clone_size: .; j_call: TRBJ1-1; v_call: TRBV6-1
cdr3_nt: TGTGCCAGCAGTTACTTAGCGGATCCCCTCGGGGAGCAGTACTTC; cdr3_aa: CASSYLADPLGEQYF; d_call: .; clone_size: .; j_call: TRBJ2-7; v_call: TRBV6-5
cdr3_nt: TGCAGTGCTAGTAGCGTAGACAGCTTGTACGAGCAGTACTTC; cdr3_aa: CSASSVDSLYEQYF; d_call: .; clone_size: .; j_call: TRBJ2-7; v_call: TRBV20-1
cdr3_nt: TGTGCCACCCCCGTACGTGGCCTAGAGCTGTTTTTT; cdr3_aa: CATPVRGLELFF; d_call: .; clone_size: .; j_call: TRBJ2-2; v_call: TRBV24-1
cdr3_nt: TGTGCCAGCAGTGAACTGTACTATAATTCACCCCTCCACTTT; cdr3_aa: CASSELYYNSPLHF; d_call: .; clone_size: .; j_call: TRBJ1-6; v_call: TRBV6-1
cdr3_nt: TGCAGTGCTGCCTCAATGGAAGGCTACACCTTC; cdr3_aa: CSAASMEGYTF; d_call: .; clone_size: .; j_call: TRBJ1-2; v_call: TRBV20-1
cdr3_nt: TGTGCCAGCAGTTCCCACGGGACTCTGAACACTGAAGCTTTCTTT; cdr3_aa: CASSSHGTLNTEAFF; d_call: .; clone_size: .; j_call: TRBJ1-1; v_call: TRBV27
cdr3_nt: TGTGCCAGTAGTATAGTGGACAGCTATGGCTACACCTTC; cdr3_aa: CASSIVDSYGYTF; d_call: .; clone_size: .; j_call: TRBJ1-2; v_call: TRBV19
cdr3_nt: TGTGCCAGCAGCTCCAACCGGGAGACCCAGTACTTC; cdr3_aa: CASSSNRETQYF; d_call: .; clone_size: few; j_call: TRBJ2-5; v_call: TRBV7-2
cdr3_nt: TGTGCCAGTACCCAGAGTGGACAGTATAATTCACCCCTCCACTTT; cdr3_aa: CASTQSGQYNSPLHF; d_call: .; clone_size: few; j_call: TRBJ1-6; v_call: TRBV19
cdr3_nt: TGTGCCAGCAGTTACTCCGGGGGCGCGGTGGAGACCCAGTACTTC; cdr3_aa: CASSYSGGAVETQYF; d_call: .; clone_size: .; j_call: TRBJ2-5; v_call: TRBV6-2/TRBV6-3
cdr3_nt: TGCGCCAGCAGGCAAGACTCCGGGACAGGGGAAGGCTATGGCTACACCTTC; cdr3_aa: CASRQDSGTGEGYGYTF; d_call: TRBD1; clone_size: .; j_call: TRBJ1-2; v_call: TRBV5-1
cdr3_nt: TGCAGTGCTAGAGTTCAGGGACATGAGCAGTTCTTC; cdr3_aa: CSARVQGHEQFF; d_call: .; clone_size: .; j_call: TRBJ2-1; v_call: TRBV20-1
cdr3_nt: TGCGCCAGCAGCAGACCCGGAATTGGCACCGGGGAGCTGTTTTTT; cdr3_aa: CASSRPGIGTGELFF; d_call: .; clone_size: once; j_call: TRBJ2-2; v_call: TRBV4-1
cdr3_nt: TGTGCCAGCAGTTTTAGGGGAGCCATCTACGAGCAGTACTTC; cdr3_aa: CASSFRGAIYEQYF; d_call: .; clone_size: .; j_call: TRBJ2-7; v_call: TRBV28
cdr3_nt: TGCGCCAGCAGCCAAGAATCGGGCAGGGGGTATAATCAGCCCCAGCATTTT; cdr3_aa: CASSQESGRGYNQPQHF; d_call: TRBD1; clone_size: .; j_call: TRBJ1-5; v_call: TRBV4-1
cdr3_nt: TGCAGTGCTAGTGAAAGGGGAAGAACCTCTGGGGCCAACGTCCTGACTTTC; cdr3_aa: CSASERGRTSGANVLTF; d_call: .; clone_size: few; j_call: TRBJ2-6; v_call: TRBV20-1
cdr3_nt: TGCAGTGCCGGACAGGGCACGGAGGAGACCCAGTACTTC; cdr3_aa: CSAGQGTEETQYF; d_call: TRBD1; clone_size: .; j_call: TRBJ2-5; v_call: TRBV20-1
cdr3_nt: TGTGCCAGCAGTCTCGACGGGAACTATGGCTACACCTTC; cdr3_aa: CASSLDGNYGYTF; d_call: .; clone_size: .; j_call: TRBJ1-2; v_call: TRBV7-3
cdr3_nt: TGTGCCAGCAGCTTAGAACTAGCTAGCACAGATACGCAGTATTTT; cdr3_aa: CASSLELASTDTQYF; d_call: .; clone_size: few; j_call: TRBJ2-3; v_call: TRBV7-3
cdr3_nt: TGCAGTGCGACCCCCTGGGACGCGAACACCGGGGAGCTGTTTTTT; cdr3_aa: CSATPWDANTGELFF; d_call: .; clone_size: medium-sized; j_call: TRBJ2-2; v_call: TRBV20-1
cdr3_nt: TGTGCCAGCAGTTTACAGGGAGGAAACTATGGCTACACCTTC; cdr3_aa: CASSLQGGNYGYTF; d_call: .; clone_size: .; j_call: TRBJ1-2; v_call: TRBV28
cdr3_nt: TGTGCCAGCAGCTTAGGGAGGAACGAGCAGTACTTC; cdr3_aa: CASSLGRNEQYF; d_call: .; clone_size: .; j_call: TRBJ2-7; v_call: TRBV7-9
cdr3_nt: TGTGTCGACCAAGAGACCCAGCACTTC; cdr3_aa: CVDQETQHF; d_call: .; clone_size: .; j_call: TRBJ2-5; v_call: TRBV5-3
cdr3_nt: TGTGCCAGCAGTCGAGGAGGGCTAGCGGCCACAGATACGCAGTATTTT; cdr3_aa: CASSRGGLAATDTQYF; d_call: TRBD2; clone_size: .; j_call: TRBJ2-3; v_call: TRBV6-2/TRBV6-3
cdr3_nt: TGCGCCAGCAGCTCAGGGGGTACGGAGGAGACCCAGTACTTC; cdr3_aa: CASSSGGTEETQYF; d_call: TRBD1; clone_size: .; j_call: TRBJ2-5; v_call: TRBV5-1
cdr3_nt: TGTGCCAGCACCCGACCCTCGAACACTGAAGCTTTCTTT; cdr3_aa: CASTRPSNTEAFF; d_call: .; clone_size: .; j_call: TRBJ1-1; v_call: TRBV6-2/TRBV6-3
cdr3_nt: TGTGCCACCAGTGACTCCATGACAGGGAACTATGGCTACACCTTC; cdr3_aa: CATSDSMTGNYGYTF; d_call: TRBD1; clone_size: .; j_call: TRBJ1-2; v_call: TRBV24-1
cdr3_nt: TGTGCCATCAGTGGAGTAGCGGGACCGCAAGAGACCCAGTACTTC; cdr3_aa: CAISGVAGPQETQYF; d_call: TRBD2; clone_size: .; j_call: TRBJ2-5; v_call: TRBV10-3
cdr3_nt: TGCAGTGCTAGAGATTTGGGGGGCCCTGAGACCCAGTACTTC; cdr3_aa: CSARDLGGPETQYF; d_call: .; clone_size: .; j_call: TRBJ2-5; v_call: TRBV20-1
cdr3_nt: TGCAGTGCTGACCGGTCCGGGACTAGCGGGAGATACGAGCAGTACTTC; cdr3_aa: CSADRSGTSGRYEQYF; d_call: TRBD2; clone_size: .; j_call: TRBJ2-7; v_call: TRBV20-1
cdr3_nt: TGTGCCAGCAGCTTAACCCCCCGGGGGCTGGTGTACGAGCAGTACTTC; cdr3_aa: CASSLTPRGLVYEQYF; d_call: .; clone_size: few; j_call: TRBJ2-7; v_call: TRBV6-1
cdr3_nt: TGTGCCAGCAGCTTTTCAGGGGAGGACACTGAAGCTTTCTTT; cdr3_aa: CASSFSGEDTEAFF; d_call: .; clone_size: once; j_call: TRBJ1-1; v_call: TRBV7-9
cdr3_nt: TGTGCCATCAGAGGCGACGACACCGGGGAGCTGTTTTTT; cdr3_aa: CAIRGDDTGELFF; d_call: .; clone_size: .; j_call: TRBJ2-2; v_call: TRBV10-3